In its sample, the clone carrying this TCR beta chain was seen a few times. The antigen remains undetermined. The sample belongs to a study of identical twins. Study-level results: The study found weaker excess twin sharing in beta out-of-frame sequences. It was cross-sectional statistical analysis, not following the same donors, that the conclusions relied on. Models, which agreed with sharing between unrelated individuals, nonetheless underestimated the out-of-frame TCR alpha sharing seen in monozygotic twins. Cord blood beta clonotypes that were abundant carried fewer insertions, and memory repertoires showed no such trend.

Germline V gene data show CDR1 as LGHNA and CDR2 as YNFKEQ. V was pared by 2 bases and J by 0 bases, with 12 bases between. The CDR3 spans 16 residues. TCRdb analysed the 5' RACE reads with MiXCR anew, one entry per CDR3 protein. The sample has 500,000 or so distinct CDR3 sequences, 13% to 15% seen once. These data also formed part of another study, on yellow fever vaccine responses in identical twins.

The sequencing input was CD4+ T cells sorted from blood. The rearrangement joins TRBV4-2 to TRBJ2-3, with D tentatively TRBD2 (6 bases). The receptor comes from a woman under 30 in good health. CDR3 bases: TGTGCCAGCAGCCAATACCCTAGCGTGAGCACAGATACGCAGTATTTT. Translating gives CASSQYPSVSTDTQYF.